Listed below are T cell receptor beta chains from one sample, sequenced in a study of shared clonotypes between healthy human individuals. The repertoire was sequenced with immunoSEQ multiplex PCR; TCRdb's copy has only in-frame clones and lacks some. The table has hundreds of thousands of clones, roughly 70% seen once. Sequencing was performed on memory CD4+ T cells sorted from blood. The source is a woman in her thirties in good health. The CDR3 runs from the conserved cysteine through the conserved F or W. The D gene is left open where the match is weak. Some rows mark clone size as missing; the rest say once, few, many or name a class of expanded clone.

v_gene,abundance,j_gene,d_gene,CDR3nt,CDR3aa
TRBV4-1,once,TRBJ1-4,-,TGCGCCAGCAGCCCTACAGGAACCTCGGGTGAAAAACTGTTTTTT,CASSPTGTSGEKLFF
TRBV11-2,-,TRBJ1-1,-,TGTGCCAGCAGCTTAGAAAGGCAGGCGAACACTGAAGCTTTCTTT,CASSLERQANTEAFF
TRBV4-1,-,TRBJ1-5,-,TGCGCCAGCAGCCAAGATCCAGGGTCCCGCAATCAGCCCCAGCATTTT,CASSQDPGSRNQPQHF
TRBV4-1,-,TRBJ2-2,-,TGCGCCAGCAGACCGGGGCCGACGCTTCCGAACACCGGGGAGCTGTTTTTT,CASRPGPTLPNTGELFF
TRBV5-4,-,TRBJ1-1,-,TGTGCCAGCAGCTTGCAGAAGGAGCTAGCTTTCTTT,CASSLQKELAFF
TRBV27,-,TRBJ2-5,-,TGTGCCAGCAGCGCTAACGTGAGGGTAGTCGGGGTGACCCAGTACTTC,CASSANVRVVGVTQYF
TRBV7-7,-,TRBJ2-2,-,TGTGCCAGCAGCTTAGCGCCTGCCGGCGGGGCGAACACCGGGGAGCTGTTTTTT,CASSLAPAGGANTGELFF
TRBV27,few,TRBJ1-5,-,TGTGCCAGCAAGTTTGGGGGGCATCAGCCCCAGCATTTT,CASKFGGHQPQHF
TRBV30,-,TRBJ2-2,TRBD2,TGTGCCTGGACTACCGGCGGGACTAGCGGGTTCGCAGGGGAGCTGTTTTTT,CAWTTGGTSGFAGELFF
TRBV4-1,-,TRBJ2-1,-,TGCGCCAGCAGCCAAGATGTCGGGGGCCGCTACAATGAGCAGTTCTTC,CASSQDVGGRYNEQFF
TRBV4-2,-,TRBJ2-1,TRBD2,TGTGCCAGCAGCCAAGATGGGGCGGGAGGGCACAATGAGCAGTTCTTC,CASSQDGAGGHNEQFF
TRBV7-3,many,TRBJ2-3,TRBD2,TGTGCCAGCAGTCCAGTGGGGGTAGCGGGAGTTGCGGATACGCAGTATTTT,CASSPVGVAGVADTQYF
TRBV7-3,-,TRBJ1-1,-,TGTGCCAGCAGCTTAACCCGGACGGGGGGGCAAACTGAAGCTTTCTTT,CASSLTRTGGQTEAFF
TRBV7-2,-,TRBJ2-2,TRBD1,TGTGCCTGTTCGGGACAGCTCACCGGGGAGCTGTTTTTT,CACSGQLTGELFF
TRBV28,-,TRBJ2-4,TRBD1,TGTGCCAGCAGGAAACAGGGGGCATTTGACATTCAGTACTTC,CASRKQGAFDIQYF
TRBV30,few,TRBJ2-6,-,TGTGCCTGGAGTGTAGCAGTCTCTGGGGCCAACGTCCTGACTTTC,CAWSVAVSGANVLTF
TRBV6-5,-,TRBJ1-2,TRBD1,TGTGCCAGCAAGGTCAGGGACAGGGCAAACTATGGCTACACCTTC,CASKVRDRANYGYTF